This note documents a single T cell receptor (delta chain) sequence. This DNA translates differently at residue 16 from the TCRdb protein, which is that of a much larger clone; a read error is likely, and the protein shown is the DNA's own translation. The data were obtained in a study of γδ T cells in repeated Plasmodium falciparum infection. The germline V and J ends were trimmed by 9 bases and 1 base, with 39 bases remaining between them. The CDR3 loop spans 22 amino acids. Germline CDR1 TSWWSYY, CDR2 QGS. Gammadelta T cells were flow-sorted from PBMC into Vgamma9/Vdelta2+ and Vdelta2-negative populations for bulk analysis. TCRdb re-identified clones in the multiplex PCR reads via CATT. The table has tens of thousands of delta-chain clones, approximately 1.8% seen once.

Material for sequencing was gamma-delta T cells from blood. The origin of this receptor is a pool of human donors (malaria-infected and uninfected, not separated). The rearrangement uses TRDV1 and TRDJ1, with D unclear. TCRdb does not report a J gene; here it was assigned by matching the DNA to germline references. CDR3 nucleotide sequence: TGTGCTCTGCTTCAGCGGCCCTTTTATTTCCCCCCCCATCCCTCACCCACCGATAAACTCATCTTT. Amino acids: CALLQRPFYFPPHPSPTDKLIF.